The clone carrying this T cell receptor (beta chain) was found many times. Its antigen is not identified. The data were taken from a study of T cell repertoires in cytomegalovirus infection. The CDR3 is 13 residues long. Trimming shortened V by 10 bases and J by 6 bases, and 16 bases separated the two germline ends. Germline values: CDR1 SGHTA, CDR2 FQGNSA. TCRdb reprocessed the reads with MiXCR, giving one entry per CDR3 protein. The sample comprises about 700,000 distinct CDR3 sequences, approximately 33% of which are singletons, and around a sixth rests with the top ten. The origin of this receptor is a human donor in good health (CMV status not recorded). Some clones in this sample may be carry-over from other donors' samples. Material: cultured PBMCs, obtained from culture after CMV antigen stimulation. This sequence joins TRBV7-2 and TRBJ2-1; D not certain. The CDR3 loop reads CATYTYPGNEQFF. The CDR3 region has the DNA TGTGCCACCTATACCTACCCTGGCAATGAGCAGTTCTTC.